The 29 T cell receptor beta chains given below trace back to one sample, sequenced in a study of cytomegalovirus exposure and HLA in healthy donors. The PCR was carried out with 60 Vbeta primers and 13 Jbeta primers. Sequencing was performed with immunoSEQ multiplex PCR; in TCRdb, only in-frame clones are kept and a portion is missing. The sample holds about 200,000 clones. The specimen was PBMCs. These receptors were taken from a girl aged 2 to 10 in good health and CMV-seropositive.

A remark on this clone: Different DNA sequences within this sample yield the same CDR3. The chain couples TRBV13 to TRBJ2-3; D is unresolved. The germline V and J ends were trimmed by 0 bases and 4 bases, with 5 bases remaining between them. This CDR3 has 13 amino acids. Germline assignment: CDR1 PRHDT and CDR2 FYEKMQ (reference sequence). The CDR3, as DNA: TGTGCCAGCAGCTTAGGCCTTGCAGATACGCAGTATTTT. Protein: CASSLGLADTQYF.

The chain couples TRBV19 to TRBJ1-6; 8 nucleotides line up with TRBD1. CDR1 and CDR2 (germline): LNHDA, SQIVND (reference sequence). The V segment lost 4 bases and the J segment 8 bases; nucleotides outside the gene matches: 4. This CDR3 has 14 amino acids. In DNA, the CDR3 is TGTGCCAGTAGTAAAACAGGGGGAGATTCACCCCTCCACTTT. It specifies CASSKTGGDSPLHF. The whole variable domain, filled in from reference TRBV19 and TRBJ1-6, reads DGGITQSPKYLFRKEGQNVTLSCEQNLNHDAMYWYRQDPGQGLRLIYYSQIVNDFQKGDIAEGYSVSREKKESFPLTVTSAQKNPTAFYLCASSKTGGDSPLHFGNGTRLTVT.

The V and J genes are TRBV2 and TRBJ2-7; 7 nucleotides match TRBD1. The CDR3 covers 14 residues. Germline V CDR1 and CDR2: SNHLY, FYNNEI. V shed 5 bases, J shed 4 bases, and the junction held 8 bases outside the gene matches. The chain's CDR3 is CASSQDRDLYEQYF. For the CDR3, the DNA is TGTGCCAGCAGTCAAGACAGGGATCTATACGAGCAGTACTTC.

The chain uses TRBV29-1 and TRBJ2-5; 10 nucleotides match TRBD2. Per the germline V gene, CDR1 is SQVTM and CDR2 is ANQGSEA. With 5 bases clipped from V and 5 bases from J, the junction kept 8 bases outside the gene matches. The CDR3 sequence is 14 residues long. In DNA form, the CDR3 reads TGCAGCGTTTGGAGTAGCGGGAGGTCGGAGACCCAGTACTTC. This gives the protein CSVWSSGRSETQYF.

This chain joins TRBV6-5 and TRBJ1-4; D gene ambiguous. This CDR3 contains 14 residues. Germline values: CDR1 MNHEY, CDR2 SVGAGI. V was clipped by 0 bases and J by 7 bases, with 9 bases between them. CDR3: CASSYSIGSEKLFF. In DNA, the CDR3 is TGTGCCAGCAGTTACTCGATAGGGAGTGAAAAACTGTTTTTT.

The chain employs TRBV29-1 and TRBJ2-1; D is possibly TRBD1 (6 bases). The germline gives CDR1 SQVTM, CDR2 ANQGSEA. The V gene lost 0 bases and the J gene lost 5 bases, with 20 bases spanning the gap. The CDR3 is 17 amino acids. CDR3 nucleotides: TGCAGCGTTGAAGATGGAGGCCAGGGACACACACACAATGAGCAGTTCTTC. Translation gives CSVEDGGQGHTHNEQFF.

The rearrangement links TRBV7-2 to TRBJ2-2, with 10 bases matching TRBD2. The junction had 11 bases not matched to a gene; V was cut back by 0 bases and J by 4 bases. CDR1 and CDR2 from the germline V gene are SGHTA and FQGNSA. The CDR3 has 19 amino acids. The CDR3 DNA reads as TGTGCCAGCAGCTTAGCGCTAATGAGGAGCGGGAGGGGCACCGGGGAGCTGTTTTTT. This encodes CASSLALMRSGRGTGELFF.

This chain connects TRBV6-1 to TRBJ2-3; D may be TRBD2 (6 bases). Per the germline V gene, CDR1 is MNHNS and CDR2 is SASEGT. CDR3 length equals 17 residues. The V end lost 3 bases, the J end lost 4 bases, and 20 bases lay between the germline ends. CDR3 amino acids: CASSEDGTHVVPDTQYF. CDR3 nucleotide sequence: TGTGCCAGCAGTGAGGACGGGACTCACGTCGTGCCAGATACGCAGTATTTT.

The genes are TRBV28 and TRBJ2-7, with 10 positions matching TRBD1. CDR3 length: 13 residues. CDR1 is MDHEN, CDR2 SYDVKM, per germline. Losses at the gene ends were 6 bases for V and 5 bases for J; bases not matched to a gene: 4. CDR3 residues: CASSPGTGDEQYF. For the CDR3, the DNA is TGTGCCAGCAGCCCCGGGACAGGGGACGAGCAGTACTTC.

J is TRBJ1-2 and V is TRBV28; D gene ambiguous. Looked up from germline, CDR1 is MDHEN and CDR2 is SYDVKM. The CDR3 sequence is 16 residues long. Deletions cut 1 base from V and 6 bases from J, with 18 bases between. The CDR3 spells CASSLYAARRNNGYTF. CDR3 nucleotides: TGTGCCAGCAGTTTATATGCCGCTCGGAGGAATAATGGCTACACCTTC.

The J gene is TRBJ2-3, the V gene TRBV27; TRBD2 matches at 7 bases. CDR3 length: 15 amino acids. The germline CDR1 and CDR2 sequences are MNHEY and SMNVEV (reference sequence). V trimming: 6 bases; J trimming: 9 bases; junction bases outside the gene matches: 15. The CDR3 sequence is CASSGREAAGRTQYF. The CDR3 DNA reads TGTGCCAGCAGCGGACGGGAGGCCGCGGGGAGGACGCAGTATTTT.

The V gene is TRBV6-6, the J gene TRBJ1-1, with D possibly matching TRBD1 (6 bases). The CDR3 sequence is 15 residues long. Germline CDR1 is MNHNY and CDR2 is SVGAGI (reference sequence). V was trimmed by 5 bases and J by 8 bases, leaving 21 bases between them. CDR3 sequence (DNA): TGTGCCAGCAGTGATGGACAGATTTCCAACGCCGAAGCTTTCTTT. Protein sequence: CASSDGQISNAEAFF.

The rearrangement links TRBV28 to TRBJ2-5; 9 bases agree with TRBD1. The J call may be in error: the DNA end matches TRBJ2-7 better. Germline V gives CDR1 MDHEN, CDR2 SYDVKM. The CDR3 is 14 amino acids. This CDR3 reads CASSSSGQGFEQYF. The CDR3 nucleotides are TGTGCCAGCAGCTCCTCCGGACAGGGGTTCGAGCAGTACTTC.

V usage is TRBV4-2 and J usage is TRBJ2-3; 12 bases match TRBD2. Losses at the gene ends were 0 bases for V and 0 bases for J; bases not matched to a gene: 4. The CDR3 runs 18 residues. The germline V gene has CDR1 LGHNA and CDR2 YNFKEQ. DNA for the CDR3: TGTGCCAGCAGCCAAGAGGGACTAGCGGGTCCCAGCACAGATACGCAGTATTTT. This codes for CASSQEGLAGPSTDTQYF.

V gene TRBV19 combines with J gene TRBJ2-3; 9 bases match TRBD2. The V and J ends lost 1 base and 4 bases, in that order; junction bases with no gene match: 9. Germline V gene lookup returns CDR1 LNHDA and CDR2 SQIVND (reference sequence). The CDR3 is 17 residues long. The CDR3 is CASSIVSSAGGADTQYF. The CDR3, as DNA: TGTGCCAGTAGTATAGTTTCCTCGGCGGGAGGGGCAGATACGCAGTATTTT.

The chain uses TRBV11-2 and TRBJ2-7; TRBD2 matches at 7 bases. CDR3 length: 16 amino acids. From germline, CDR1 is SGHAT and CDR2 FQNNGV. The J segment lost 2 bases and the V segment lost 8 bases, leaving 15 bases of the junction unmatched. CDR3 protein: CASSPRIAGGPYEQYF. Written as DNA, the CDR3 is TGTGCCAGCTCCCCCCGGATAGCGGGCGGCCCCTACGAGCAGTACTTC.

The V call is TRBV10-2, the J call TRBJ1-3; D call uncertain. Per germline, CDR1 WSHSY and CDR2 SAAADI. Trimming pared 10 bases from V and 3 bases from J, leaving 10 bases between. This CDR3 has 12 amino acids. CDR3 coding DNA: TGCGCCACCGGGGATGGTGGAAACACCATATATTTT. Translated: CATGDGGNTIYF.

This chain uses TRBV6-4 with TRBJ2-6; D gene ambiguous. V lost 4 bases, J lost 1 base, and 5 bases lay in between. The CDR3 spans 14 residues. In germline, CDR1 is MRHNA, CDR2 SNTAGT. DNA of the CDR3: TGTGCCAGCAGTGTCAGTTCTGGGGCCAACGTCCTGACTTTC. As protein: CASSVSSGANVLTF.

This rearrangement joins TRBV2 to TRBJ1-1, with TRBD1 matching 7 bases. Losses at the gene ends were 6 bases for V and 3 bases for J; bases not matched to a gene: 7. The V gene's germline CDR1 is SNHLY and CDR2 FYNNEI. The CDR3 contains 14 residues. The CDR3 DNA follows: TGTGCCAGCAGGGTTACAGGGGCGTACACTGAAGCTTTCTTT. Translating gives CASRVTGAYTEAFF.

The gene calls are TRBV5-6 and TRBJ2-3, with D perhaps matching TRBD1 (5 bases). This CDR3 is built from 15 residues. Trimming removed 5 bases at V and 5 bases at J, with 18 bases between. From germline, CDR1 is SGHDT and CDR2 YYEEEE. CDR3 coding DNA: TGTGCCAGCAGGCCATCGAGCAGGGCGAAAGATACGCAGTATTTT. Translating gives CASRPSSRAKDTQYF.

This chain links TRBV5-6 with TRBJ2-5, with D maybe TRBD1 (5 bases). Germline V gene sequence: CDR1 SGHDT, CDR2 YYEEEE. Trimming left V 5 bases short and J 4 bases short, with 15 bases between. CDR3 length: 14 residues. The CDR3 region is CASRIAGSSETQYF. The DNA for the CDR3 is TGTGCCAGCAGGATCGCAGGGTCATCAGAGACCCAGTACTTC.

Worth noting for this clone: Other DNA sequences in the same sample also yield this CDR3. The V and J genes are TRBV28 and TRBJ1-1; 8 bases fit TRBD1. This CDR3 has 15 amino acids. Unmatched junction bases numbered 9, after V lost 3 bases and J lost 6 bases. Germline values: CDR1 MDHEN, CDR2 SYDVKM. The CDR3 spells CASSFLGQGWAEAFF. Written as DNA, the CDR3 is TGTGCCAGCAGTTTCCTCGGACAGGGATGGGCTGAAGCTTTCTTT.

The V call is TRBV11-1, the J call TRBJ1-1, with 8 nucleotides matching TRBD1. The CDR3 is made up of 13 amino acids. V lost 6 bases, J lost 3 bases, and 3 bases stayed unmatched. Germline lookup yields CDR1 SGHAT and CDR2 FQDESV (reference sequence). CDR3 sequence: CASSPDRDTEAFF. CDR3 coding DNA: TGTGCCAGCAGTCCGGACAGGGACACTGAAGCTTTCTTT.

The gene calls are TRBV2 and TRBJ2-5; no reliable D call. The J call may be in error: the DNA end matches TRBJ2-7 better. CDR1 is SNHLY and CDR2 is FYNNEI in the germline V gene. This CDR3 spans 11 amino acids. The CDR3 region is CASSGADEQYF. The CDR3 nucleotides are TGTGCCAGCAGTGGGGCCGACGAGCAGTACTTC.

The CDR3 reads CASSQVPWQGAHEQFF. DNA of the CDR3: TGCGCCAGCAGCCAAGTTCCATGGCAGGGGGCGCATGAGCAGTTCTTC. The V and J genes are TRBV4-1 and TRBJ2-1; TRBD1 matches at 8 bases. This CDR3 region has 16 residues. V trimming: 1 base; J trimming: 8 bases; junction bases outside the gene matches: 10. Germline-derived CDR1 and CDR2 are MGHRA and YSYEKL.

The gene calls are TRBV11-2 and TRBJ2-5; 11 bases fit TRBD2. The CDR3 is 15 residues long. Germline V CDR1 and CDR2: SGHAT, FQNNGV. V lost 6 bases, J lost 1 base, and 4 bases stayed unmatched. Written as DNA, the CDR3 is TGTGCCAGCAGAACCGGGACTAGCGGCCAAGAGACCCAGTACTTC. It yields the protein CASRTGTSGQETQYF.

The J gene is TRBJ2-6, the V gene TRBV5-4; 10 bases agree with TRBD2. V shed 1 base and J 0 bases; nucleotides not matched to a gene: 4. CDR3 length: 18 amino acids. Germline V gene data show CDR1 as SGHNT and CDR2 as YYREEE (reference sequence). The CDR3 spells CASSLRLAGDSGANVLTF. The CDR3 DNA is TGTGCCAGCAGCTTGAGGCTAGCGGGGGACTCTGGGGCCAACGTCCTGACTTTC.

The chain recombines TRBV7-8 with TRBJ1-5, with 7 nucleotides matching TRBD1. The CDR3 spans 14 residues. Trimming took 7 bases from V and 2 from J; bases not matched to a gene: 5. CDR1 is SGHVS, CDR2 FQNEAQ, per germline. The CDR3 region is CASTAGQGNQPQHF. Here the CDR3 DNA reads TGTGCCAGCACCGCCGGACAGGGCAATCAGCCCCAGCATTTT.

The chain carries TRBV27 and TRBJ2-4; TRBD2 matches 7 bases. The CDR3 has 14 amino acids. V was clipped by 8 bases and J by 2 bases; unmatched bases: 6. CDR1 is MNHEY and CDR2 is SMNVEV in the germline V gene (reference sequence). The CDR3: CASQAAGPKNIQYF. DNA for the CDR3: TGTGCCAGCCAGGCAGCGGGGCCCAAAAACATTCAGTACTTC.